The subject of this entry is one TCR beta chain. Antigen: not known. With autoimmune disease history or systemic immunosuppression, patients were excluded. Repertoires were generated with immunoSEQ multiplex PCR, while TCRdb's copy carries only in-frame clones and drops some. The data hold some 45,000 clones, with about 86% observed a single time. These data originate in a study of OX40 agonist ivuxolimab in advanced cancers. Overall study findings and caveats: The specificity for antigen of the expanded peripheral T cells was not determined.

The V gene lost 1 base and the J gene lost 1 base, with 5 bases spanning the gap. The CDR3 length is 15 residues. Germline values: CDR1 MNHEY, CDR2 SMNVEV (reference sequence). Specimen: CD4+ or CD8+ T cells sorted from blood, collected in a trial of the OX40 agonist ivuxolimab. This sequence was found in an adult with an advanced solid tumor such as melanoma, head and neck, liver or kidney cancer. The chain uses TRBV27 and TRBJ2-6; D is ambiguous. Here the CDR3 reads CASSLLGSGANVLTF. The CDR3 DNA reads TGTGCCAGCAGTTTATTGGGTTCTGGGGCCAACGTCCTGACTTTC.